These 22 T cell receptor beta chains were all obtained from the same sample, sequenced in a study of blood T cell repertoires in COVID-19. The table came from immunoSEQ multiplex PCR; TCRdb's copy has only in-frame clones and leaves some out. The sample has over 450,000 clones, 80% to 90% seen once. Sequenced input: peripheral blood. These receptor sequences come from a man between 18 and 29 years old with COVID-19, enrolled during active disease.

This chain connects TRBV15 to TRBJ2-1; D perhaps matches TRBD2 (5 bases). The V and J ends lost 7 bases and 4 bases respectively, with 20 bases between them. The germline gives CDR1 LNHNV, CDR2 YYDKDF (reference sequence). The CDR3 consists of 16 residues. The CDR3 nucleotides are TGTGCCACCAACATAGAAGTAGCGCTGGGGTACAATGAGCAGTTCTTC. It is translated as CATNIEVALGYNEQFF.

J is TRBJ1-1 and V is TRBV6-6, with D possibly being TRBD1 (6 bases). CDR1 is MNHNY and CDR2 is SVGAGI in the germline V gene (reference sequence). The CDR3 runs 15 residues. Trimming removed 7 bases from V and 3 bases from J, with 18 bases in between. The CDR3 reads CASTTAGTPDTEAFF. The CDR3 region has the DNA TGTGCCAGCACCACAGCCGGGACACCAGACACTGAAGCTTTCTTT.

The chain employs TRBV29-1 and TRBJ2-7; 10 bases are a match to TRBD1. The CDR3 runs 13 residues. Unmatched junction bases numbered 9, after V lost 7 bases and J lost 6 bases. Germline assignment: CDR1 SQVTM and CDR2 ANQGSEA. The CDR3 sequence is CSGGGTGVGEQYF. The DNA of the CDR3 is TGCAGCGGAGGGGGGACAGGGGTAGGCGAGCAGTACTTC.

This chain links TRBV7-8 with TRBJ1-1; D possibly corresponds to TRBD1 (5 bases). CDR3 size: 14 residues. Trimming cost V 1 base and J 2 bases, with 8 bases left between them. Germline V gene data show CDR1 as SGHVS and CDR2 as FQNEAQ. CDR3 bases: TGTGCCAGCAGCTTAGTTAGGACAAACACTGAAGCTTTCTTT. Protein product: CASSLVRTNTEAFF.

The rearrangement joins TRBV19 to TRBJ1-1; 9 nucleotides line up with TRBD1. V shed 6 bases, J shed 3 bases, and the junction held 2 bases outside the gene matches. Per germline, CDR1 LNHDA and CDR2 SQIVND (reference sequence). The CDR3 is 13 residues long. The CDR3 nucleotides are TGTGCCAGTAGGACAGGGGGTGACACTGAAGCTTTCTTT. Translation gives CASRTGGDTEAFF.

CDR3 nucleotide sequence: TGTGCCAGCAGTCAGCTAGCGGGAGGCCGGGGGGAGACCCAGTACTTC. It translates to CASSQLAGGRGETQYF. The chain couples TRBV6-2 or TRBV6-3 to TRBJ2-5, with TRBD2 matching over 11 bases. CDR3 size: 16 residues. The germline V gene has CDR1 MNHEY and CDR2 SVGEGT. The V gene end was trimmed by 5 bases and the J gene end by 5 bases; junction bases not matched to a gene: 10.

The rearrangement links TRBV2 to TRBJ2-5; perhaps TRBD1 as D (5 bases). CDR3 length: 13 residues. V gave up 8 bases and J gave up 1 base, with 11 bases separating them. From germline, CDR1 is SNHLY and CDR2 FYNNEI. The CDR3 protein is CASSDTLQETQYF. The CDR3 DNA follows: TGTGCCAGCTCGGACACCCTCCAAGAGACCCAGTACTTC. The variable domain in full, completed from reference TRBV2 and TRBJ2-5, reads EPEVTQTPSHQVTQMGQEVILRCVPISNHLYFYWYRQILGQKVEFLVSFYNNEISEKSEIFDDQFSVERPDGSNFTLKIRSTKLEDSAMYFCASSDTLQETQYFGPGTRLLVL.

This clone is a singleton in its sample. The chain recombines TRBV27 with TRBJ1-6; unclear D gene. Trimming stripped 3 bases from V and 7 bases from J, with 10 bases between. Per germline, CDR1 MNHEY and CDR2 SMNVEV (reference sequence). The CDR3 is made up of 14 amino acids. The CDR3 nucleotides read TGTGCCAGCAGTTTCGGGGTCCGGAATTCACCCCTCCACTTT. Translated, it gives CASSFGVRNSPLHF.

The chain joins TRBV11-3 to TRBJ2-2; D uncertain. CDR3 length equals 15 residues. CDR1 is SGHNT and CDR2 is YENEEA in the germline V gene. V gave up 7 bases and J gave up 2 bases, with 14 bases separating them. This CDR3 reads CASTLLGVNTGELFF. The CDR3 nucleotides are TGTGCCAGCACTTTGCTAGGAGTTAACACCGGGGAGCTGTTTTTT.

The J gene is TRBJ1-3, the V gene TRBV27; 8 bases match TRBD1. This CDR3 comprises 14 residues. Germline V gives CDR1 MNHEY, CDR2 SMNVEV (reference sequence). V trimming: 5 bases; J trimming: 9 bases; junction bases outside the gene matches: 9. The CDR3 loop reads CASSPLDRESTIYF. The CDR3 DNA reads as TGTGCCAGCAGTCCCCTGGACAGGGAGAGCACCATATATTTT.

The chain has TRBV7-2 and TRBJ2-1, with TRBD2 identical over 12 bases. This CDR3 spans 16 amino acids. V was pared by 5 bases and J by 4 bases, with 6 bases of the junction left unmatched. The germline CDR1 and CDR2 sequences are SGHTA and FQGNSA. The CDR3 DNA reads TGTGCCAGCAGCACGACCGGGACTAGCGGGTACAATGAGCAGTTCTTC. It translates to CASSTTGTSGYNEQFF.

In nucleotides, the CDR3 is TGTGCCAGCAGCTTTGACACCTTACTCTACACTGAAGCTTTCTTT. Its translation is CASSFDTLLYTEAFF. The gene calls are TRBV5-4 and TRBJ1-1, with D hard to call. V gave up 2 bases and J gave up 3 bases, with 14 bases separating them. CDR3 length: 15 amino acids. Germline V gene sequence: CDR1 SGHNT, CDR2 YYREEE (reference sequence).

The V gene is TRBV3-1 (or the pseudogene TRBV3-2), the J gene TRBJ2-1, with D possibly TRBD2 on 5 matching bases. V shed 6 bases and J shed 4 bases, with 16 bases lying between them. This CDR3 is built from 15 residues. Germline V gene sequence: CDR1 LGHDT, CDR2 YNNKEL (reference sequence). CDR3 sequence reads: CASRLGSGNYNEQFF. The CDR3 nucleotides are TGTGCCAGCAGACTGGGAAGCGGAAATTACAATGAGCAGTTCTTC.

The chain employs TRBV6-5 and TRBJ1-5; 7 bases fit TRBD1. The CDR3 spans 14 residues. V lost 2 bases, J lost 7 bases, and 5 bases stayed unmatched. Germline CDR1 reads MNHEY; CDR2 reads SVGAGI. CDR3 in amino acids: CASSYDQGGQPQHF. The CDR3, as DNA: TGTGCCAGCAGTTACGACCAGGGGGGACAGCCCCAGCATTTT.

The chain carries TRBV5-1 and TRBJ2-7, with TRBD2 matching over 8 bases. Losses at the gene ends were 3 bases for V and 1 base for J; bases not matched to a gene: 6. From germline, CDR1 is SGHRS and CDR2 YFSETQ. The CDR3 covers 15 residues. CDR3 coding DNA: TGCGCCAGCAGCTGGAGCGGGAGTAGATCCTACGAGCAGTACTTC. It codes for CASSWSGSRSYEQYF.

This clone has just one count. V gene TRBV14 combines with J gene TRBJ2-2, with D perhaps matching TRBD1 (5 bases). CDR3 length: 13 residues. The V end lost 2 bases, the J end lost 7 bases, and 8 bases lay between the germline ends. Looked up from germline, CDR1 is SGHDN and CDR2 is FVKESK. The CDR3 loop is CASSQQGFGELFF. CDR3 sequence (DNA): TGTGCCAGCAGCCAACAGGGTTTCGGGGAGCTGTTTTTT.

Here the CDR3 reads CATSAPSGGGYEQYF. In DNA, the CDR3 is TGTGCCACCAGCGCCCCGAGCGGGGGTGGGTACGAGCAGTACTTC. This sequence joins TRBV15 and TRBJ2-7, with 8 bases fitting TRBD2. Germline CDR1 reads LNHNV; CDR2 reads YYDKDF (reference sequence). V dropped 5 bases and J dropped 4; count of bases not matched to a gene: 10. CDR3 length equals 15 residues.

This chain uses TRBV19 with TRBJ2-7, with TRBD2 matching 9 bases. The CDR3 is made up of 15 amino acids. CDR1 is LNHDA and CDR2 is SQIVND in the germline V gene (reference sequence). V gave up 5 bases and J gave up 4 bases; unmatched junction bases: 9. CDR3 nucleotides: TGTGCCAGTAGTCCGACGGGACTAGCACTTTACGAGCAGTACTTC. This sequence encodes CASSPTGLALYEQYF.

V usage is TRBV3-1 (or the pseudogene TRBV3-2) and J usage is TRBJ2-7, with 11 bases identical to TRBD2. CDR1 is LGHDT, CDR2 YNNKEL, per germline (reference sequence). The CDR3 has 15 amino acids. The trim removed 6 bases at V and 2 bases at J, leaving 6 bases unmatched. The CDR3 is CASSFGTSGTYEQYF. In DNA form, the CDR3 reads TGTGCCAGCAGTTTCGGGACTAGCGGAACCTACGAGCAGTACTTC.

This chain joins TRBV27 and TRBJ1-2; D remains ambiguous. The CDR3 has 15 amino acids. Germline CDR1 MNHEY, CDR2 SMNVEV (reference sequence). Trimming stripped 1 base from V and 2 bases from J, with 11 bases between. CDR3 nucleotides: TGTGCCAGCAGTTTATTTCCGGGAATCAACTATGGCTACACCTTC. Translation gives CASSLFPGINYGYTF.

The V and J genes are TRBV19 and TRBJ2-5; no clear D. V dropped 4 bases and J dropped 5 bases, with 14 bases sitting between them. The germline V gene encodes CDR1 LNHDA and CDR2 SQIVND (reference sequence). The CDR3 contains 14 residues. The CDR3, as DNA: TGTGCCAGTAGTAGATACCTCGCGAAGGAGACCCAGTACTTC. This translates into CASSRYLAKETQYF.

V and J are TRBV27 and TRBJ2-5, with D possibly matching TRBD1 (6 bases). The CDR3 spans 15 residues. V lost 6 bases, J lost 2 bases, and 16 bases lay in between. Germline-derived CDR1 and CDR2 are MNHEY and SMNVEV (reference sequence). The CDR3 reads CASRKYPGQQETQYF. CDR3 sequence (DNA): TGTGCCAGCAGAAAATACCCGGGACAACAAGAGACCCAGTACTTC.